What follows describes a single T cell receptor beta chain. Clones were read by immunoSEQ multiplex PCR, and TCRdb kept only the in-frame ones, dropping some. The sample consists of roughly 67,000 clones, more than 85% of them appearing once. The data were obtained in a study of T cell changes during pregnancy in multiple sclerosis. The sequencing used peripheral blood, collected in the second trimester of pregnancy. This TCR was recovered from a female donor with multiple sclerosis, enrolled in a pregnancy study.

CDR3 bases: TGTGCCAGCAGCATGGACAGCTGGAACACTGAAGCTTTCTTT. Residues: CASSMDSWNTEAFF. The chain joins TRBV5-5 to TRBJ1-1; possible D gene TRBD1, 6 bases. V lost 4 bases to trimming and J lost 1 base, with 11 bases between them. Germline CDR1 and CDR2: SGHKS and YYEKEE (reference sequence). The CDR3 has 14 amino acids.